This TCR beta chain is drawn from a study of blood T cell repertoires in COVID-19. Per the authors' pipeline: The assay estimated nucleated cells by amplifying reference gene primers. TCRdb's copy holds only in-frame clones and misses some; the assay was immunoSEQ multiplex PCR. Clone size and V and J calls were adopted from that table, with D and trimming inferred from the DNA. The sample yields about 210,000 clones, 85% seen once. The CDR3 extends over 15 amino acids. The sample consisted of peripheral blood. This TCR derives from a woman aged 65 to 85 with COVID-19, enrolled during active disease. The V call is TRBV21-1, the J call TRBJ1-2. TRBV21-1 is termed a pseudogene. The CDR3 loop is CASRPDERRLGGYTF. The CDR3 bases are TGTGCCAGCCGTCCGGACGAAAGGAGGCTAGGGGGCTACACCTTC.